A selection of T cell receptor beta chains follows, all from one sample in a study of vaccination and CD4 T cells after COVID-19. These receptors have no known antigen. Each CDR3 protein gets one entry after TCRdb re-called the PCR reads with MiXCR. Of over 10,000 distinct CDR3 sequences in the sample, roughly a third were seen once. Specimen: CD4+ T cells from blood, cultured in vitro, collected before SARS-CoV-2 vaccination. The receptors derive from a human donor who received a COVID-19 vaccine. Both conserved end residues are part of each CDR3. The D gene is left open where the match is weak. Only part of the rows carry a size: once, few, many, or a class if the clone is expanded.

cdr3_nt cdr3_aa j_call d_call v_call clone_size
TGTGCCAGCAGAACACTGCGGGATGGCTACACCTTC CASRTLRDGYTF TRBJ1-2 NA TRBV6-1 few
TGTGCCAGTAGTAGAGAACAGGGTCCTGGAAACACCATATATTTT CASSREQGPGNTIYF TRBJ1-3 NA TRBV19 few
TGCAGTGCCAATACAGGGGGCGCTAATAATTCACCCCTCCACTTT CSANTGGANNSPLHF TRBJ1-6 TRBD1 TRBV20-1 few
TGTGCCAGCAGCTTAGGTCAGGGGAACATTCAGTACTTC CASSLGQGNIQYF TRBJ2-4 NA TRBV7-9 few
TGTGCCAGCAGTAGACAACTAGATGCCTTAGAGACCCAGTACTTC CASSRQLDALETQYF TRBJ2-5 NA TRBV2 NA
TGCAGTGCTACCAGGACAGGGAGGGGATCGGACACTGAAGCTTTCTTT CSATRTGRGSDTEAFF TRBJ1-1 TRBD1 TRBV20-1 NA
TGTGCCAGCAGTTTAGAAGGGAGTTCCCAACTCAGCTATGGCTACACCTTC CASSLEGSSQLSYGYTF TRBJ1-2 NA TRBV12-3/TRBV12-4 few
TGTGCCAGCAGTTATAAGGGGTGGACTGAAGCTTTCTTT CASSYKGWTEAFF TRBJ1-1 NA TRBV27 NA
TGCAGTGCATCCCGACAAGAGACCCAGTACTTC CSASRQETQYF TRBJ2-5 NA TRBV20-1 NA
TGTGCCAGCAGCTCCACGGACAGGGGAAGAGTGAACACTGAAGCTTTCTTT CASSSTDRGRVNTEAFF TRBJ1-1 TRBD1 TRBV5-6 few
TGTGCCAGCAGCAAGGGACAGGGTTGGGATTCACCCCTCCACTTT CASSKGQGWDSPLHF TRBJ1-6 TRBD1 TRBV7-2 NA
TGCAGCGTTGCCAGGGGAGTTAGCGACGAGCAGTACTTC CSVARGVSDEQYF TRBJ2-7 NA TRBV29-1 NA
TGTACCAGTAGTATAGTAATCGAACCGGGGGAAAGCTATGGCTACACCTTC CTSSIVIEPGESYGYTF TRBJ1-2 NA TRBV19 NA
TGTGCCACCAGTGATCCCGGGACTAGCGATGATACGCAGTATTTT CATSDPGTSDDTQYF TRBJ2-3 TRBD2 TRBV24-1 few
TGCGCCAGCAGCTTCCTGCAGGGTACCGCCGGGGAGCTGTTTTTT CASSFLQGTAGELFF TRBJ2-2 NA TRBV5-1 NA
TGTGCCAGCAGCTTGGTGGGGGGAAATCGACAGAGAGAAAACATTCAGTACTTC CASSLVGGNRQRENIQYF TRBJ2-4 NA TRBV5-8 NA
TGTGCCAGCAGCCGAACGGGGGACAGGGTCTCCGAGCAGTACTTC CASSRTGDRVSEQYF TRBJ2-7 TRBD1 TRBV7-2 NA
TGTGCCAGCAGCTCGATAAGACAGGCCGATGAAGCTTTCTTT CASSSIRQADEAFF TRBJ1-1 NA TRBV11-3 NA
TGCAGTGCTTGGACAGGGGCTAACTATGGCTACACCTTC CSAWTGANYGYTF TRBJ1-2 TRBD1 TRBV20-1 few
TGCGCCAGCAGCTTGGGGGACAGGGGCCCAGGAAACACCATATATTTT CASSLGDRGPGNTIYF TRBJ1-3 TRBD1 TRBV5-1 NA
TGTGCCAGTAGTAGTCAGGGGTTCGGCCAAGAGACCCAGTACTTC CASSSQGFGQETQYF TRBJ2-5 NA TRBV19 NA